The present entry profiles one TCR beta chain with its context. The data were obtained in a study of shared clonotypes between healthy human individuals. About the research overall: Donors had three CD4 naive, three CD4 memory, two CD8 naive and one CD8 memory plate apiece.

CD45RA-negative memory and CD45RA+ naive subsets were split from the CD4+ cells. Data came from immunoSEQ multiplex PCR; TCRdb stores just in-frame clones and leaves some out. The sample has about 1.1 million clones, approximately 80% seen once. The receptor's source is a man between 18 and 35 years old in good health. Some clones in this sample may be carry-over from other donors' samples. The sequenced material came from memory CD4+ T cells from PBMCs. Sample subset: CD45RA-negative fraction.

Written as DNA, the CDR3 is TGTGCCAGCAGACAGGGGGCGAATGGCTATGGCTACACCTTC. Residues: CASRQGANGYGYTF. The chain is built from TRBV2 and TRBJ1-2; 9 bases map to TRBD1. Germline CDR1 reads SNHLY; CDR2 reads FYNNEI. V was clipped by 6 bases and J by 4 bases; unmatched bases: 6. The CDR3 is 14 amino acids.